This T cell receptor beta chain is drawn from a study of technical replicates of blood from several donors. Germline CDR1 SNHLY, CDR2 FYNNEI. Trimming removed 7 bases from V and 4 bases from J, with 9 bases in between. There are 12 residues in the CDR3. Only in-frame clones appear in the TCRdb table, and some are missing; sequencing was by immunoSEQ multiplex PCR. The sample contains about 97,000 clones, 85% to 95% of which appear only once. The chain recombines TRBV2 with TRBJ2-3; D is uncertain. The clonotype originates from a human donor in good health. Material for sequencing was T cells isolated from PBMCs. In nucleotides, the CDR3 is TGTGCCAGCACCGCCCGAGCAGATACGCAGTATTTT. Translated: CASTARADTQYF.